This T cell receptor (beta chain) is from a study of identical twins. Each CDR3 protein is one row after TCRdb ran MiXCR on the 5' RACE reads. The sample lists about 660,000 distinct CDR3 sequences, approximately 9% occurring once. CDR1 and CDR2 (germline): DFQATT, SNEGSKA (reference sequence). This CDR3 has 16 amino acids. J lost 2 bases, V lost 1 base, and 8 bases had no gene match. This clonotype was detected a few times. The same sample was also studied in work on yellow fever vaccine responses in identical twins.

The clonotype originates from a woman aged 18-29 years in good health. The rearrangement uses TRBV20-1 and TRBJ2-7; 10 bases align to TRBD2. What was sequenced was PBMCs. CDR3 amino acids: CSARATSGVGAYEQYF. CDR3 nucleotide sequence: TGCAGTGCTAGAGCCACTAGCGGGGTGGGGGCCTACGAGCAGTACTTC.